This TCR beta chain is drawn from a study of T-cell reconstitution after alpha-beta-depleted transplantation in children. This sample's TCRbeta library carried unique molecular identifier barcodes. TCRdb independently ran MiXCR on the PCR reads; one entry per CDR3 protein. This repertoire shows 700,000 to 850,000 distinct CDR3 sequences, roughly 15% found once; its top ten account for roughly 5%. Germline V gene data show CDR1 as SQVTM and CDR2 as ANQGSEA. The CDR3 covers 12 residues. V was cut by 6 bases and J by 5 bases, with 13 bases left in between. The sequences come from PBMCs, mostly from graft donor cells, collected 360 days after TCRalphabeta/CD19-depleted stem cell transplant. The receptor was isolated from a male patient aged 10-17 years who had a stem cell transplant for acute lymphoblastic leukemia, so the T cells may come from the graft donor. The V and J genes are TRBV29-1 and TRBJ2-5; D unresolved. The CDR3 bases are TGCAGCGTCTCCGCGGTTAGGGAGACCCAGTACTTC. It encodes CSVSAVRETQYF.